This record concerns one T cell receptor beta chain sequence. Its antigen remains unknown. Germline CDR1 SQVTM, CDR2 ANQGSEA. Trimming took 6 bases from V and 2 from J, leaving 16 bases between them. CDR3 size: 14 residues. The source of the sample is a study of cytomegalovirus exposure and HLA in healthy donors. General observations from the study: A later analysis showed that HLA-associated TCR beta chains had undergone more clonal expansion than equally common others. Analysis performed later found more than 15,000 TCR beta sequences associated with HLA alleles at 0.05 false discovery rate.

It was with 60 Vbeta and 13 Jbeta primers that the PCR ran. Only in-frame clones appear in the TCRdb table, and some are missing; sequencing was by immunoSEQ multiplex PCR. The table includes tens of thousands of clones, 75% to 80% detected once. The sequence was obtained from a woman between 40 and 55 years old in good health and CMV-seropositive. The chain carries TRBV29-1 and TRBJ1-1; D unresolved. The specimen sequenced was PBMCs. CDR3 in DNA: TGCAGCGTCTTCATGTTAGCCCCAAACACTGAAGCTTTCTTT. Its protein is CSVFMLAPNTEAFF.